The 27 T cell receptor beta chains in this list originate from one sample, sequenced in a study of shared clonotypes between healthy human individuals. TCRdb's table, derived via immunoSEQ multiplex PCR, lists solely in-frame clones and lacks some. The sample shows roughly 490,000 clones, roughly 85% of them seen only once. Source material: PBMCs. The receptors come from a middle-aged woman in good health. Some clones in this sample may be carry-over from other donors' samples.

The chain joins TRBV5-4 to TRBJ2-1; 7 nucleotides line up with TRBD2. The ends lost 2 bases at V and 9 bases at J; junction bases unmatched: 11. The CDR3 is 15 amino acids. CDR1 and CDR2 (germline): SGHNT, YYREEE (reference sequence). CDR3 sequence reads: CASSFGIAGGLEQFF. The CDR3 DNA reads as TGTGCCAGCAGCTTCGGTATAGCGGGCGGGCTTGAGCAGTTCTTC.

The CDR3 protein is CASSTPGQGSYEQYF. CDR3 DNA sequence: TGTGCCAGCAGCACACCGGGACAGGGCAGCTACGAGCAGTACTTC. V usage is TRBV5-4 and J usage is TRBJ2-7; 9 bases map to TRBD1. J gave up 3 bases and V 4 bases, and 8 bases lay outside the gene matches. The CDR3 loop spans 15 amino acids. The V gene's germline CDR1 is SGHNT and CDR2 YYREEE (reference sequence). The whole variable domain, remainder taken from reference TRBV5-4 and TRBJ2-7, is ETGVTQSPTHLIKTRGQQVTLRCSSQSGHNTVSWYQQALGQGPQFIFQYYREEENGRGNFPPRFSGLQFPNYSSELNVNALELDDSALYLCASSTPGQGSYEQYFGPGTRLTVT.

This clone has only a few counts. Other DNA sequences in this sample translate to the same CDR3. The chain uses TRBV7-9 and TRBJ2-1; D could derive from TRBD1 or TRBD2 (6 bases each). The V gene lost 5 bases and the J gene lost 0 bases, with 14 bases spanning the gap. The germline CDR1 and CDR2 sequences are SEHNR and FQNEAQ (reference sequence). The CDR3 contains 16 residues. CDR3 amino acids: CASSPRGGSSYNEQFF. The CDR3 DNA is TGTGCCAGCAGCCCTAGAGGGGGGAGCTCCTACAATGAGCAGTTCTTC.

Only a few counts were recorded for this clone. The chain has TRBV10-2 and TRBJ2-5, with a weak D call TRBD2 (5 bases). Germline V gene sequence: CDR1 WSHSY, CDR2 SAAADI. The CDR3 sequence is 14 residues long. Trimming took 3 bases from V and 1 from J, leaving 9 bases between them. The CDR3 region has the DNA TGCGCCAGCAGTGAATCAGCGGCCCAAGAGACCCAGTACTTC. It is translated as CASSESAAQETQYF.

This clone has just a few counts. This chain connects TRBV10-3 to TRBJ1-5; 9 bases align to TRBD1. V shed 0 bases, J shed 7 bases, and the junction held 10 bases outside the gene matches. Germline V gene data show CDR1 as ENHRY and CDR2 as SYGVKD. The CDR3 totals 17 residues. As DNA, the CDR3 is TGTGCCATCAGTGAGTCGGGAACAGGGGGCGCGGGGCAGCCCCAGCATTTT. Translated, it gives CAISESGTGGAGQPQHF.

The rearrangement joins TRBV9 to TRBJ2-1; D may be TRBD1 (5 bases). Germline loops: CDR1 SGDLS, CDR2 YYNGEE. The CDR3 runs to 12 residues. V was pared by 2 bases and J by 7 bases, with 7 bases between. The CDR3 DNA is TGTGCCAGCAGCGTGGACATGAATGAGCAGTTCTTC. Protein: CASSVDMNEQFF.

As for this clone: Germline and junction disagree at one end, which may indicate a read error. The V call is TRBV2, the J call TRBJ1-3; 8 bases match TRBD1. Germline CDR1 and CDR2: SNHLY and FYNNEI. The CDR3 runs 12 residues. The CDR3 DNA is TGTGCCAGCGGTGACAGGGGTGACACCATATATTTT. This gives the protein CASGDRGDTIYF.

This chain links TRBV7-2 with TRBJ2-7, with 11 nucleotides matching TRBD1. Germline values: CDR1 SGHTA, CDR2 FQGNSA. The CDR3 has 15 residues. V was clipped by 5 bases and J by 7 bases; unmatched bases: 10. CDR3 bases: TGTGCCAGCAGCCGACCCACCGGGACAGGGGGTGAGCAGTACTTC. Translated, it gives CASSRPTGTGGEQYF.

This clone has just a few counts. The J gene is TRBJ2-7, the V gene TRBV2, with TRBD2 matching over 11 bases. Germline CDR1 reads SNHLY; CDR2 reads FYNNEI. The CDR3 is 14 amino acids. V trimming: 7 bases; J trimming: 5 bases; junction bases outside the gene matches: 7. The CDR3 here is CASMGGLAANEQYF. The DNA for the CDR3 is TGTGCCAGCATGGGGGGACTAGCGGCAAACGAGCAGTACTTC.

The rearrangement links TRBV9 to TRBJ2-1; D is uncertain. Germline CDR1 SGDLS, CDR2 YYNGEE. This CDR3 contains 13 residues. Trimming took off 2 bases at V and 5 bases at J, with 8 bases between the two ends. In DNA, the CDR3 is TGTGCCAGCAGCGTCTATACCGACAATGAGCAGTTCTTC. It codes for CASSVYTDNEQFF.

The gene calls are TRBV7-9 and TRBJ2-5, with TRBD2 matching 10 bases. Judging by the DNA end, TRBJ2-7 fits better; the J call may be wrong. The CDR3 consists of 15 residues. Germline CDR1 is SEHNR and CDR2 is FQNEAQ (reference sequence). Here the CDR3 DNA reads TGTGCCAGCACCCCTGTGACTAGCGGGCTGTTCGAGCAGTACTTC. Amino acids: CASTPVTSGLFEQYF.

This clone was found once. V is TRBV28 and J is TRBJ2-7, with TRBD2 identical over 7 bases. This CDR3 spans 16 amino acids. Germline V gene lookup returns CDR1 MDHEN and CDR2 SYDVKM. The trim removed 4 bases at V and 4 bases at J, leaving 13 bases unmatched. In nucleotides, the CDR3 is TGTGCCAGCAGTTCCATTGGGTCCGGCGGGAGTTACGAGCAGTACTTC. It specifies CASSSIGSGGSYEQYF.

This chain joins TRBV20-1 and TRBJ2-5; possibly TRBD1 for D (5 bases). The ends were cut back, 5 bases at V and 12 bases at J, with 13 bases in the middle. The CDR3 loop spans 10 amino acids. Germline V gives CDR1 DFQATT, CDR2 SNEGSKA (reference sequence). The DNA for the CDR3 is TGCAGTGCTCCCGCCTCAGGGAAGTACTTC. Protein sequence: CSAPASGKYF.

Here the CDR3 reads CASSFQQNTEAFF. In DNA form, the CDR3 reads TGCGCCAGCAGCTTCCAGCAGAACACTGAAGCTTTCTTT. The V call is TRBV5-1, the J call TRBJ1-1; D is ambiguous. Trimming shortened V by 2 bases and J by 1 base, and 6 bases separated the two germline ends. CDR3 length: 13 amino acids. CDR1 and CDR2 (germline): SGHRS, YFSETQ.

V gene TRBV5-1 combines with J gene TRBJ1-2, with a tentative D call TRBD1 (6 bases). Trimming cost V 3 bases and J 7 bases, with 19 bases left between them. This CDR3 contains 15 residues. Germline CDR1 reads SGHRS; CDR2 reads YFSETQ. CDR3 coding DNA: TGCGCCAGCAGCTGGGACGGGGGCTCTGGTGGTGGCTACACCTTC. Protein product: CASSWDGGSGGGYTF.

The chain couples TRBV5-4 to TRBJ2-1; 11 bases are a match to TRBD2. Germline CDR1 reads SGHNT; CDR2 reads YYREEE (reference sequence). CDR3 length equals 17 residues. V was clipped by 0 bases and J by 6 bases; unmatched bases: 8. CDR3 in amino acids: CASSLGTGTSGVNEQFF. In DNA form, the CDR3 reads TGTGCCAGCAGCTTGGGGACCGGGACTAGCGGCGTCAATGAGCAGTTCTTC.

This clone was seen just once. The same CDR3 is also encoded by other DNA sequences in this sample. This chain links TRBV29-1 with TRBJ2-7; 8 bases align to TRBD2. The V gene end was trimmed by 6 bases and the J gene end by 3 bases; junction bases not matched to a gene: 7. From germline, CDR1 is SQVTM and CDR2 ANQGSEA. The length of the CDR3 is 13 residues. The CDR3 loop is CSVAGTRNYEQYF. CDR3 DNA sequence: TGCAGCGTAGCCGGGACTAGGAACTACGAGCAGTACTTC.

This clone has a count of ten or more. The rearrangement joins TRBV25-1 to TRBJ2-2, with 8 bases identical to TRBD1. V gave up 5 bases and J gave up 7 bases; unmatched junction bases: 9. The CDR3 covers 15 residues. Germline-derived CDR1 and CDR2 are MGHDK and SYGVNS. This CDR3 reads CASSPTTGADGELFF. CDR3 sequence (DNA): TGTGCCAGCAGTCCAACGACAGGGGCGGACGGGGAGCTGTTTTTT.

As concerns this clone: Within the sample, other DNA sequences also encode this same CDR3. The CDR3 DNA reads TGCGCCAGCAGCTCCCAGGGCCAGAACACTGAAGCTTTCTTT. Translated, it gives CASSSQGQNTEAFF. This rearrangement joins TRBV5-1 to TRBJ1-1, with D perhaps matching TRBD1 (5 bases). The CDR3 runs 14 residues. Germline V CDR1 and CDR2: SGHRS, YFSETQ. V lost 3 bases and J lost 1, with 10 bases in between.

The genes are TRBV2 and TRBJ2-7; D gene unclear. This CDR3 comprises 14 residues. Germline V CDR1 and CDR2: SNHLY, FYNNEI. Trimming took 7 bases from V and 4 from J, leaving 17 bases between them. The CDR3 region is CASKGQAYWYEQYF. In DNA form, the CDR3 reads TGTGCCAGCAAGGGCCAGGCATACTGGTACGAGCAGTACTTC.

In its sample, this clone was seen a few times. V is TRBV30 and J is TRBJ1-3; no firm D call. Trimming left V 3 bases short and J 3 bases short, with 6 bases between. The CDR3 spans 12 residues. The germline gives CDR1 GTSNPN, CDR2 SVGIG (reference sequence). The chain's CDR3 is CAWRRDGNTIYF. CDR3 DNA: TGTGCCTGGAGAAGGGATGGAAACACCATATATTTT.

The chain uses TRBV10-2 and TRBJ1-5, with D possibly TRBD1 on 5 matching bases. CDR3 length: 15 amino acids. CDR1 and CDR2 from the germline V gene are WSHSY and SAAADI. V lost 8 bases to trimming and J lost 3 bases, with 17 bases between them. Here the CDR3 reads CASGLEAGYNQPQHF. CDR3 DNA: TGCGCCAGCGGGTTAGAGGCAGGGTACAATCAGCCCCAGCATTTT.

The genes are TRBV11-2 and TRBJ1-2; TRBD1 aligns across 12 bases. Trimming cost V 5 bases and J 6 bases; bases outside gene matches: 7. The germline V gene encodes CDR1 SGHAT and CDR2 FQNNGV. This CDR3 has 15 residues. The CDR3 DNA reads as TGTGCCAGCAGCACCTCCGGGACAGGGGGCGATGGCTACACCTTC. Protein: CASSTSGTGGDGYTF. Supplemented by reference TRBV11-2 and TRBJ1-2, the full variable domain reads EAGVAQSPRYKIIEKRQSVAFWCNPISGHATLYWYQQILGQGPKLLIQFQNNGVVDDSQLPKDRFSAERLKGVDSTLKIQPAKLEDSAVYLCASSTSGTGGDGYTFGSGTRLTVV.

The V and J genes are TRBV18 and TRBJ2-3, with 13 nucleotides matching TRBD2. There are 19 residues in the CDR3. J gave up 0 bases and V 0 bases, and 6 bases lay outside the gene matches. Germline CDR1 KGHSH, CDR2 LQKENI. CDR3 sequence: CASSPPRTSGSLSTDTQYF. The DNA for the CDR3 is TGTGCCAGCTCACCACCGCGGACTAGCGGGAGTTTGAGCACAGATACGCAGTATTTT.

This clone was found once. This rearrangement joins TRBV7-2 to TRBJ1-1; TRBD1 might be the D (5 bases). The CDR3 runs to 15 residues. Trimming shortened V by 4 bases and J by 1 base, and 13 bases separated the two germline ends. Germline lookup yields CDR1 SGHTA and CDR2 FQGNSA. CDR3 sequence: CASSSTTDGNTEAFF. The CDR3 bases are TGTGCCAGCAGCTCCACGACAGACGGGAACACTGAAGCTTTCTTT.

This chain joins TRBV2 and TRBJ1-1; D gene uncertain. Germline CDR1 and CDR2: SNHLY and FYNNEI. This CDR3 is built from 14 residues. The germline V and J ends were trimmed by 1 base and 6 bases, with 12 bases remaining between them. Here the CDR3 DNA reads TGTGCCAGCAGTGAAGAAGGAGGAAGGTCTGAAGCTTTCTTT. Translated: CASSEEGGRSEAFF.

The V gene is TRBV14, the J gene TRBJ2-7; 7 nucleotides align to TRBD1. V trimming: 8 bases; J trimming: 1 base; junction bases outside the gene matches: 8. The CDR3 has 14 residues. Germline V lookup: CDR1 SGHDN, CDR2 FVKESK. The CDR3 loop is CASRQGGVSYEQYF. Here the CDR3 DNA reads TGTGCCAGCCGACAGGGCGGAGTATCCTACGAGCAGTACTTC.